The entry that follows covers one T cell receptor (beta chain) sequence. Random hexamers primed reverse transcription of about 0.5 to 1 ug RNA. MiXCR was run by TCRdb on the immunoSEQ multiplex PCR reads, yielding one entry per CDR3 protein. The sample records 200,000 or so distinct CDR3 sequences, nearly 97% being singletons. This sample is part of a study of CD8 T cells in Susac syndrome. For the study at large: About 6 sequenced Susac syndrome patients had clinically active disease, while eight were in remission.

Patients with Susac syndrome met diagnostic criteria that were recently defined for definite or probable disease. Trimming stripped 5 bases from V and 4 bases from J, with 21 bases between. In germline, CDR1 is MNHEY, CDR2 SMNVEV (reference sequence). The CDR3 spans 17 residues. This TCR was recovered from a human donor with Susac syndrome. V gene TRBV27 combines with J gene TRBJ1-5; a possible D gene is TRBD1 (6 bases). Sequencing used CD4+ T cells from PBMCs. DNA of the CDR3: TGTGCCAGCAGTCCTTGGACAGCGGGGGGTTGGAATCAGCCCCAGCATTTT. As protein: CASSPWTAGGWNQPQHF.